This TCR beta chain was documented in a study of read filtering for tumor transcriptome and immune sequencing. Study details: DNase treatment preceded whole-transcriptome library preparation. RNA-seq yielded only roughly 80 to 1,300 TCR reads, IR-seq about 4 to 10.27 million. Overall study results and limits: Even smaller IR-seq throughput identified most shared clonotypes. This fraction held mixed bone marrow immune cells after CD138-negative sorting.

Concerning this clonotype itself: Its antigen remains unidentified.

Trimming took off 1 base at V and 4 bases at J, with 8 bases between the two ends. The CDR3 spans 12 residues. From germline, CDR1 is DFQATT and CDR2 SNEGSKA (reference sequence). From around 440 ng of RNA, a library with molecular barcoded alpha/delta and beta/gamma adaptors was made. TCRdb fed the reads into MiXCR, producing one record per CDR3 protein. In the table there are 39,000 or so distinct CDR3 sequences, approximately 15% of which are singletons. V usage is TRBV20-1 and J usage is TRBJ2-7; D unresolved. The sequence derives from a donor at least 40 years old with multiple myeloma. The sample was a population of CD138-negative cells sorted from bone marrow. The CDR3 loop is CSARGLRYEQYF. CDR3 DNA: TGCAGTGCTAGAGGATTGCGTTACGAGCAGTACTTC.